The sequence of this T cell receptor beta chain was determined in a study of shared clonotypes between healthy human individuals. Study summary: Three CD4 naive, three CD4 memory, two CD8 naive and one CD8 memory plate were used per donor.

Study conclusions and caveats: With few donors, the genetic and exposure-history diversity represented was limited.

The CDR3 loop spans 11 amino acids. Germline V gene data show CDR1 as GTSNPN and CDR2 as SVGIG (reference sequence). Trimming pared 1 base from V and 9 bases from J, leaving 9 bases between. A deep-level run was used for the assay. The table came from immunoSEQ multiplex PCR; TCRdb's copy has only in-frame clones and leaves some out. The table includes just over 2,000,000 clones, roughly 96% detected once. In the CD4+ fraction, cells were divided into CD45RA+ naive and CD45RA-negative memory subsets. Comment on this clone: Its antigen is as yet unknown.

The sequencing input was naive CD4+ T cells sorted from blood. Subset specified: CD45RA+ positively selected. This receptor was taken from a man aged 18 to 29 in good health. The chain has TRBV30 and TRBJ2-5; no firm D call. The CDR3 nucleotides read TGTGCCTGGAGTGCTACGCTCTCCCAGTACTTC. It specifies CAWSATLSQYF.